This T cell receptor beta chain was recovered during a study of cytomegalovirus exposure and HLA in healthy donors. Broader study findings: More than 15,000 TCR beta sequences were associated with HLA alleles at 0.05 false discovery rate in a later analysis.

Notes on this clone: Its specificity is not known.

Germline V gene lookup returns CDR1 SGHRS and CDR2 YFSETQ. CDR3 length: 16 residues. Trimming removed 2 bases at V and 1 base at J, with 14 bases between. Amplification used 60 Vbeta primers and 13 Jbeta primers. Repertoires were generated with immunoSEQ multiplex PCR, while TCRdb's copy carries only in-frame clones and drops some. The sample includes hundreds of thousands of clones, about 89% seen only once; the top ten take roughly 1%. The sequence was obtained from a woman in her late teens or twenties in good health and CMV-seronegative. Specimen: PBMCs. This chain uses TRBV5-1 with TRBJ2-3; possibly TRBD2 for D (6 bases). In nucleotides, the CDR3 is TGCGCCAGCAGCTTCTCAGGAGGGTCGGGCACAGATACGCAGTATTTT. This encodes CASSFSGGSGTDTQYF.